This T cell receptor beta chain was retrieved from a study of T cell clonality in common variable immunodeficiency. This clone was observed at least ten times. The sequence runs out 3 residues before the end of the CDR3; the remainder is reconstructed from the germline J gene. Repertoires were generated with immunoSEQ multiplex PCR, while TCRdb's copy carries only in-frame clones and drops some. This sample has tens of thousands of clones, each found more than once. The CDR3 has 14 amino acids. V lost 3 bases and J lost 4, with 12 bases in between. Sequencing used peripheral blood mononuclear cells. The gene calls are TRBV12-3 or TRBV12-4 and TRBJ2-5, with TRBD2 as a possible D gene (6 bases). The TCR originated in a person between 18 and 69 years old in good health. The sequenced part of the CDR3 DNA is TGTGCCAGCAGTTTGGGCGGGGCGCGAGAGACC. It translates to CASSLGGARET. The CDR3 in full is CASSLGGARETQYF.